The rows below give T cell receptor beta chains drawn from one sample of a study of CD8 T cells in Susac syndrome. TCRdb re-called the immunoSEQ multiplex PCR reads with MiXCR, one entry per CDR3 protein. This table holds 150,000 to 200,000 distinct CDR3 sequences, 85% to 95% found once. The sample comprised CD8+ T cells from PBMCs. These receptors all come from a human donor with Susac syndrome. Each CDR3 is given without its conserved first and last residue.

V gene	J gene	CDR3 protein
TRBV28	TRBJ2-7	ASSLQRWQGLYEQY
TRBV7-3	TRBJ2-3	ASSPGFDTQY
TRBV20-1	TRBJ2-3	SLERGGDLADTQY
TRBV5-1	TRBJ1-2	ASSLGQRYGYT
TRBV28	TRBJ2-7	ASSLSGTREQY
TRBV7-9	TRBJ2-7	ASSLLGFDEQY
TRBV7-8	TRBJ2-3	ASSLPTEGLAGGLTDTQY
TRBV7-2	TRBJ2-1	ASSQGLASYNEQF
TRBV11-2	TRBJ1-2	ASSPGMSNYGYT
TRBV19	TRBJ2-7	ASSSGAPSYEQY
TRBV23-1	TRBJ1-4	ASSHSTLPSQNPGGMKNCF
TRBV18	TRBJ2-1	ASSAAGQSYNEQF
TRBV4-1	TRBJ2-6	ASSQVPRGSGANVLT
TRBV27	TRBJ2-7	ASSFKY
TRBV12-3/TRBV12-4	TRBJ1-1	ASSISGNTEAF
TRBV7-8	TRBJ1-2	ASSDVNYGYT
TRBV27	TRBJ2-7	ASSLYPGGYEQY
TRBV4-1	TRBJ2-1	ASSQDLGYEQF
TRBV5-1	TRBJ2-3	ASSFPGGPTDTQY
TRBV9	TRBJ2-5	ASSVHSDRVLETQY
TRBV5-6	TRBJ2-5	ASSQFLVSNPQETQY
TRBV29-1	TRBJ2-7	SVEVDWTYEQY
TRBV15	TRBJ1-2	ATSRDLAWGNYGYT
TRBV30	TRBJ1-1	AWRGLTNTEAF
TRBV5-1	TRBJ2-5	ASSFRGSQETQY
TRBV5-6	TRBJ2-7	ASSWGDTSYEQY